This is a list of T cell receptor beta chains from one sample in a study of blood T cells in healthy people across ages. MiXCR, applied by TCRdb to the 5' RACE reads, yields one record per CDR3 protein. Altogether roughly 730,000 distinct CDR3 sequences are present, about 56% being singletons, with the ten largest covering approximately 24%. Sequencing was carried out using blood. These receptors all stem from a man aged 35-49 years in good health. Both conserved end residues are part of each CDR3.

TRBJ1-4 TRBV5-1 CASSRNQGGRGEKLFF
TRBJ2-3 TRBV6-6 CASSSLSPRSTDTQYF
TRBJ2-7 TRBV27 CASSVGDGAYEQYF
TRBJ2-7 TRBV7-2 CASSALSYEQYF
TRBJ2-3 TRBV7-2 CASSLDRGNTETQYF
TRBJ2-3 TRBV27 CASSVQGLVDTQYF
TRBJ1-2 TRBV7-2 CASSLARALYTF
TRBJ1-2 TRBV20-1 CSARGGGEYGYTF
TRBJ2-5 TRBV10-3 CAISMSGRQETQYF
TRBJ2-5 TRBV29-1 CSVEFLVGLTQYF
TRBJ1-2 TRBV20-1 CSARDRRQGAHGYTF
TRBJ1-1 TRBV9 CASSVLMDSEAFF
TRBJ2-1 TRBV20-1 CSARGKAETGGIYEQFF
TRBJ1-4 TRBV7-9 CASRSTGGVINEKLFF
TRBJ2-6 TRBV2 CASGGLAGGPGANVLTF
TRBJ2-7 TRBV21-1 CASSRGERGFSYEQYF
TRBJ2-4 TRBV29-1 CSATETSGNIQYF
TRBJ2-7 TRBV10-2 CASRPRRTSNSYEQYF
TRBJ2-5 TRBV7-2 CASSLGGLAGGGVETQYF
TRBJ2-5 TRBV7-3 CASSPGTSGLPFQETQYF
TRBJ1-2 TRBV5-1 CASAVQGHYGYTF
TRBJ2-3 TRBV7-2 CASSLARGGTDAQYF
TRBJ2-1 TRBV7-9 CASSPRGRDDNEQFF
TRBJ2-7 TRBV3-1 CASSPDLSGSSPSVEQYF
TRBJ2-3 TRBV20-1 CSARDLRAISNTDTQYF
TRBJ2-7 TRBV20-1 CSASPREAPYEQYF
TRBJ2-1 TRBV20-1 CSAGPVEQFF
TRBJ2-1 TRBV29-1 CSSRKGTGQFF
TRBJ2-3 TRBV3-1 CASSQAPAGSTDTQYF
TRBJ2-7 TRBV7-9 CASSPYREPYEQYF
TRBJ2-5 TRBV7-6 CASSRPTSGRTYNEQYF
TRBJ1-1 TRBV3-1 CASSQDLGDPNTEAFF
TRBJ1-5 TRBV20-1 CSARDNTGSSNQPQHF
TRBJ2-7 TRBV5-1 CASSLTGQGTLEQYF
TRBJ2-7 TRBV20-1 CSARDLGRRSYEQYF
TRBJ2-1 TRBV4-1 CASSQDPQGLAAKRTPEQFF
TRBJ2-5 TRBV5-1 CASSTRGFDQETQYF
TRBJ2-4 TRBV2 CASSADRSIQYF
TRBJ1-2 TRBV3-1 CASSQDPAGYPYGYTF
TRBJ1-1 TRBV7-3 CASSLGTGAEAFF
TRBJ1-4 TRBV12-3/TRBV12-4 CASSPASTNEKLFF
TRBJ2-7 TRBV5-6 CASSTGLAGTEQYF
TRBJ1-6 TRBV10-3 CAISRDNNSPLHF
TRBJ2-5 TRBV7-7 CASSLNPTSGDVQETQYF
TRBJ2-5 TRBV14 CASSPRGGLGGETQYF
TRBJ2-5 TRBV9 CASSVAPSGGARETQYF
TRBJ2-7 TRBV6-6 CASSHGPPYEQYF
TRBJ2-3 TRBV20-1 CSARVVSGNTDTRYF